The present T cell receptor (beta chain) was sequenced within a study of blood T cell repertoires in COVID-19 (dated by TCRdb to the early 2020s). Regarding the research as a whole: Collaborator samples came from the United States, Italy and Spain and covered acute and convalescent phases of COVID-19. Where available, HLA class I and class II types were obtained from metadata supplied by the sample provider rather than from assay-based typing. The material from the prospective study consisted of cDNA or gDNA derived from T cells, B-cell-depleted T cells, or PBMCs. Deeply sampled blood TCRbeta repertoires from subjects exposed to, actively infected with, or recovered from COVID-19 were included in the dataset. The repertoires were released in a freely available public database intended as a resource for research on the immune response to SARS-CoV-2. The samples were drawn from the first 160 participants of the ongoing ImmuneRACE study and from 1,254 subjects provided by 6 global collaborators. The sample metadata nearly always contained a de-identified subject ID, COVID-19 status, age in years and sex. General findings and caveats noted by the study authors: The amount of clinical and demographic metadata varied by source and participant and was provided uncurated.

With respect to this clone: It lacks a known antigen. No base qualities exist here, and no much larger clone lies one base off it.

TCRbeta CDR3 regions were amplified from genomic DNA using the immunoSEQ Assay, a bias-controlled multiplex PCR. The study's own analysis went as follows. The number of nucleated cells in each sample was estimated by amplification of reference gene primers within the assay. Sequence reads were collapsed and filtered to measure the absolute abundance of every unique TCRbeta CDR3 rearrangement. For each sample, productive Simpson clonality was calculated as the square root of Simpson's diversity index over productive rearrangements. The immuneACCESS repertoire file appears here via TCRdb, limited to in-frame rearrangements. These files lack a portion of the clones; in checked studies, under half of the deficit traces to unresolved V genes, and the cause of the others is not known. V, J and clone size derive from that table, while D and trimming were established from the DNA sequence. A total of roughly 200,000 clones appear in this sample, more than 70% of them only once. The top ten clonotypes cover about 6.3% of the sample.

Taken from the germline V gene, the CDR1 and CDR2 loops are SGHDN and FVKESK. The CDR3 spans 17 residues, from the cysteine through the phenylalanine. Of the read, only the CDR3 DNA is kept; its 51 bases are in frame from base 1. From V the trimming removes 4 bases and from J it removes 4 bases, while the gene matches leave 6 bases of the junction unaccounted for. Whole blood was collected in K2EDTA tubes by collaborating institutions according to the institutions' own protocols. For TCRbeta analysis, collaborators shipped samples in one of three forms: frozen whole blood, isolated PBMCs, or DNA extracted from either of those sample types.

The TCR sequence derives from a man aged 35 to 55 with active or convalescent COVID-19. Recombination connected TRBV14 to TRBJ2-5; 16 central bases correspond to TRBD2. The sequenced sample consisted of peripheral blood. The CDR3 amino acid sequence is: CASSLGTSGRARETQYF. The DNA reads as follows: TGTGCCAGCAGCCTCGGGACTAGCGGGAGGGCTCGAGAGACCCAGTACTTC.